This TCR beta chain appears in the sequencing data of a study of spatial heterogeneity in lung cancer. Individually, TCR cDNA molecules were each labelled with a unique molecular identifier. TCRdb re-analysed the 5' RACE reads in MiXCR, keeping a single row per CDR3 protein. This table holds around 37,000 distinct CDR3 sequences, roughly 7.2% found once. As for time point: sample taken at primary tumor resection. There were approximately 69 donors, all of them untreated patients with early-stage non-small cell lung cancer. This clonotype was detected many times. Its antigen is unknown. The CDR3 length is 13 residues. Between the trimmed V and J ends, which lost 5 bases and 3 bases, there was a span of 10 bases. Study results and caveats: Blood showed ubiquitous tumor TCRs more often at resection than at routine follow-up.

The clonotype comes from a female donor with early-stage non-small cell lung cancer. This sequence joins TRBV12-3 or TRBV12-4 and TRBJ1-1; D gene uncertain. Sequenced here: PBMCs, sampled at surgery. The CDR3 DNA follows: TGTGCCAGCAGTCCCTCCCCTCACACTGAAGCTTTCTTT. Translating gives CASSPSPHTEAFF.